The entry that follows covers one T cell receptor (beta chain) sequence. The data were taken from a study of blood T cell repertoires in COVID-19. At the level of the study: Acute-phase and convalescent COVID-19 samples originated in the United States, Italy and Spain. PBMCs, B-cell-depleted T cells, or T cells were the source of the cDNA or gDNA that made up the material.

The CDR3 is 15 amino acids. The germline gives CDR1 SGHTA, CDR2 FQGNSA. Trimming left V 0 bases short and J 8 bases short, with 16 bases between. Study processing details: The authors estimated nucleated cell counts from reference gene primer amplification. Data came from immunoSEQ multiplex PCR; TCRdb stores just in-frame clones and leaves some out. D and trimming were read from the DNA, whereas the V and J calls and clone size are those reported in that table. The data show about 160,000 clones, around four fifths seen once. This TCR was recovered from a man in his 70s with acute or convalescent COVID-19. The chain combines TRBV7-2 with TRBJ1-1; the D gene is possibly TRBD1 (5 bases). Sequencing used peripheral blood. The CDR3: CASSLAGGLGQEAFF. The CDR3, as DNA: TGTGCCAGCAGCTTAGCGGGCGGTCTGGGGCAGGAAGCTTTCTTT.